A single sample is the source of the 3 T cell receptor beta chains below, sequenced in a study of beta chain features in type 1 diabetes. Expressed TCRB transcripts got sequenced, as all isolated RNA was reverse transcribed. The method was immunoSEQ multiplex PCR; TCRdb's version includes in-frame clones alone and lacks a portion of them. The table lists over 100,000 clones, roughly 15% of them singletons. No antigen is known for these receptors. General study points: Type 1 diabetes patients showed a moderate but significant shortening of TCRB CDR3s in all four CD4+ subsets.

Sequenced input: central memory CD4+ T cells from blood. All receptors come from a young man with type 1 diabetes.

This clone was seen a single time. The chain combines TRBV7-9 with TRBJ2-7; 9 nucleotides align to TRBD1. Trimming at V came to 5 bases and at J to 4 bases, leaving 6 bases not matched to a gene. The CDR3 runs 14 residues. The germline V gene encodes CDR1 SEHNR and CDR2 FQNEAQ (reference sequence). This CDR3 reads CASSHEGTGYEQYF. CDR3 nucleotide sequence: TGTGCCAGCAGCCATGAAGGGACAGGGTACGAGCAGTACTTC.

This clone appeared a few times. The CDR3 bases are TGTGCCACCTACGGACAGTCTGGGGCCAACGTCCTGACTTTC. Its translation is CATYGQSGANVLTF. This chain links TRBV28 with TRBJ2-6; possible D gene TRBD1, 6 bases. The CDR3 covers 14 residues. The germline CDR1 and CDR2 sequences are MDHEN and SYDVKM. V gave up 10 bases and J gave up 1 base, with 11 bases separating them.

V is TRBV6-5 and J is TRBJ1-2; a possible D gene is TRBD1 (5 bases). CDR1 and CDR2 from the germline V gene are MNHEY and SVGAGI. Trimming stripped 6 bases from V and 5 bases from J, with 16 bases between. There are 14 residues in the CDR3. CDR3 coding DNA: TGTGCCAGCAGCTGGGACGGAGCCACTTATGGCTACACCTTC. Its protein product is CASSWDGATYGYTF.